The 26 T cell receptor beta chains below were found in one sample sequenced in a study of blood T cell repertoires in COVID-19. TCRdb's table, derived via immunoSEQ multiplex PCR, lists solely in-frame clones and lacks some. The table records some 150,000 clones, approximately 80% of them present only once. The sample taken for sequencing was peripheral blood. These receptors were obtained from a woman of 80 years or more in a cohort sampled during active or convalescent COVID-19.

The CDR3 bases are TGTGCCAGCAGTTACTGGGACCGGAGGGACACTGAAGCTTTCTTT. Protein product: CASSYWDRRDTEAFF. The chain has TRBV6-6 and TRBJ1-1; tentatively, D is TRBD1 (5 bases). The germline gives CDR1 MNHNY, CDR2 SVGAGI (reference sequence). This CDR3 contains 15 residues. The germline V and J ends were trimmed by 1 base and 3 bases, with 12 bases remaining between them.

This clone was detected only once. This chain connects TRBV5-1 to TRBJ2-3, with 8 bases matching TRBD2. The V gene end was trimmed by 4 bases and the J gene end by 4 bases; junction bases not matched to a gene: 8. In germline, CDR1 is SGHRS, CDR2 YFSETQ. This CDR3 region has 15 residues. The CDR3 DNA is TGCGCCAGCAGCACCCACGGGGGGGCGGCAGATACGCAGTATTTT. Its protein product is CASSTHGGAADTQYF.

This chain uses TRBV5-4 with TRBJ2-2; 9 nucleotides line up with TRBD2. Germline V gene data show CDR1 as SGHNT and CDR2 as YYREEE (reference sequence). The CDR3 runs to 16 residues. J gave up 6 bases and V 4 bases, and 10 bases lay outside the gene matches. The CDR3 DNA reads as TGTGCCAGCAGCCTTACCGCGGGGGGGCCTGCCGGGGAGCTGTTTTTT. Its protein product is CASSLTAGGPAGELFF.

The genes are TRBV30 and TRBJ2-3, with 9 bases aligning to TRBD1. Germline V gene data show CDR1 as GTSNPN and CDR2 as SVGIG (reference sequence). The J segment lost 1 base and the V segment lost 2 bases, leaving 4 bases of the junction unmatched. The CDR3 is 15 amino acids. The CDR3 region is CAWSLGDRGTDTQYF. CDR3 sequence (DNA): TGTGCCTGGAGTTTGGGGGACAGGGGCACAGATACGCAGTATTTT.

V usage is TRBV20-1 and J usage is TRBJ1-1; D is unclear. In germline, CDR1 is DFQATT, CDR2 SNEGSKA (reference sequence). V was clipped by 5 bases and J by 9 bases, with 13 bases between them. The CDR3 covers 11 residues. CDR3 DNA: TGCAGTGCTCCCAACGAGAATAAAGCTTTCTTT. Encoded protein: CSAPNENKAFF.

The chain combines TRBV5-1 with TRBJ1-2, with a weak D call TRBD1 (5 bases). In germline, CDR1 is SGHRS, CDR2 YFSETQ. The CDR3 covers 16 residues. The V end lost 4 bases, the J end lost 8 bases, and 24 bases lay between the germline ends. The CDR3 DNA is TGCGCCAGCAGCGGAGGGACCGTGGGGAGAGGGCTCGGCTACACCTTC. The encoded protein is CASSGGTVGRGLGYTF.

The chain couples TRBV7-3 to TRBJ2-5; a weak D match, TRBD2 (7 bases). The CDR3 has 14 residues. Trimming shortened V by 2 bases and J by 5 bases, and 12 bases separated the two germline ends. Germline V lookup: CDR1 SGHTA, CDR2 FQGTGA. The CDR3 sequence is CASSLFGGLETQYF. The CDR3, as DNA: TGTGCCAGCAGCTTATTCGGGGGGCTCGAGACCCAGTACTTC.

The genes are TRBV7-2 and TRBJ2-1; tentative D call: TRBD1 (5 bases). This CDR3 region has 13 residues. V gave up 3 bases and J gave up 7 bases, with 10 bases separating them. The germline V gene has CDR1 SGHTA and CDR2 FQGNSA. The CDR3 DNA sequence: TGTGCCAGCAGCTTTGTACACAGGAATGAGCAGTTCTTC. Translation: CASSFVHRNEQFF.

The chain employs TRBV5-1 and TRBJ1-3; TRBD1 might be the D (5 bases). V lost 7 bases and J lost 4, with 12 bases in between. Looked up from germline, CDR1 is SGHRS and CDR2 is YFSETQ. The CDR3 runs 13 residues. The DNA for the CDR3 is TGCGCCAGCTCGGGGGGAGACGGAAACACCATATATTTT. Translating gives CASSGGDGNTIYF.

This clone was detected only once. The chain has TRBV29-1 and TRBJ2-7; tentatively, D is TRBD2 (8 bases). The ends were cut back, 7 bases at V and 2 bases at J, with 21 bases in the middle. The CDR3 is 15 residues long. Germline CDR1 is SQVTM and CDR2 is ANQGSEA. The CDR3 bases are TGCAGCGCTGGGACAGCGGGGGTCCTTCCCTACGAGCAGTACTTC. This gives the protein CSAGTAGVLPYEQYF.

J is TRBJ1-1 and V is TRBV7-8, with TRBD1 matching over 7 bases. Germline V CDR1 and CDR2: SGHVS, FQNEAQ. The CDR3 covers 13 residues. V was pared by 4 bases and J by 1 base, with 0 bases of the junction left unmatched. The CDR3 DNA follows: TGTGCCAGCAGCTGGGACAGGAACACTGAAGCTTTCTTT. Its protein is CASSWDRNTEAFF.

The rearrangement joins TRBV7-3 to TRBJ2-2; D not certain. From germline, CDR1 is SGHTA and CDR2 FQGTGA. The CDR3 consists of 16 residues. The V and J ends lost 4 bases and 4 bases respectively, with 16 bases between them. The CDR3 is CASSSYRRGATGELFF. The CDR3 DNA follows: TGTGCCAGCAGCTCTTACCGCCGAGGAGCCACCGGGGAGCTGTTTTTT.

This clone was counted a few times. The chain joins TRBV19 to TRBJ2-3; D is possibly TRBD1 (6 bases). From germline, CDR1 is LNHDA and CDR2 SQIVND (reference sequence). The CDR3 sequence is 13 residues long. With 4 bases removed from V and 1 base from J, the gap between germline ends came to 6 bases. In DNA, the CDR3 is TGTGCCAGTAGTACAGGGGGCACAGATACGCAGTATTTT. This gives the protein CASSTGGTDTQYF.

DNA of the CDR3: TGTGCCAGCAGTTTATCGGTACAGGGGTGGGCCGGGGAGCTGTTTTTT. It yields the protein CASSLSVQGWAGELFF. J is TRBJ2-2 and V is TRBV27, with 7 nucleotides matching TRBD1. Unmatched junction bases numbered 7, after V lost 0 bases and J lost 6 bases. Germline loops: CDR1 MNHEY, CDR2 SMNVEV (reference sequence). CDR3 length equals 16 residues.

The V gene is TRBV6-2 or TRBV6-3, the J gene TRBJ2-7; 7 bases match TRBD1. The CDR3 totals 14 residues. The V and J ends lost 4 bases and 7 bases, in that order; junction bases with no gene match: 10. Looked up from germline, CDR1 is MNHEY and CDR2 is SVGEGT. In nucleotides, the CDR3 is TGTGCCAGCAGTTCAGGGGGTTCCCGGAGGGAGCAGTACGTC. Protein: CASSSGGSRREQYV.

This sequence joins TRBV30 and TRBJ2-7; TRBD1 is a possible D gene (5 bases). The CDR3 totals 14 residues. With 5 bases removed from V and 0 bases from J, the gap between germline ends came to 14 bases. CDR1 and CDR2 (germline): GTSNPN, SVGIG (reference sequence). The CDR3 coding sequence is TGTGCCTGGTCGGAAGGGGCCCTCTCCTACGAGCAGTACTTC. This gives the protein CAWSEGALSYEQYF.

In its sample, this clone was seen a few times. The rearrangement joins TRBV19 to TRBJ1-5; D is possibly TRBD1 (6 bases). V was pared by 8 bases and J by 0 bases, with 14 bases between. From germline, CDR1 is LNHDA and CDR2 SQIVND (reference sequence). The CDR3 consists of 15 residues. This CDR3 reads CASGSGQFSNQPQHF. The CDR3 DNA sequence: TGTGCCAGTGGATCCGGACAGTTTAGCAATCAGCCCCAGCATTTT.

The CDR3 is CSASQGRDTEAFF. CDR3 coding DNA: TGCAGTGCTAGTCAGGGGCGCGACACTGAAGCTTTCTTT. The rearrangement joins TRBV20-1 to TRBJ1-1, with a weak D call TRBD1 (6 bases). The CDR3 covers 13 residues. Trimming took 3 bases from V and 3 from J, leaving 11 bases between them. The germline V gene has CDR1 DFQATT and CDR2 SNEGSKA (reference sequence).

This rearrangement joins TRBV30 to TRBJ1-1; TRBD1 agrees at 7 bases. The V and J ends lost 1 base and 4 bases, in that order; junction bases with no gene match: 15. CDR1 is GTSNPN, CDR2 SVGIG, per germline (reference sequence). The CDR3 covers 17 residues. CDR3 coding DNA: TGTGCCTGGAGTGCGAAGGGGGCGCGAATCAAGGGCACTGAAGCTTTCTTT. It encodes CAWSAKGARIKGTEAFF.

The V gene is TRBV6-2 or TRBV6-3, the J gene TRBJ1-2, with 9 bases lining up with TRBD1. Germline loops: CDR1 MNHEY, CDR2 SVGEGT. This CDR3 comprises 19 residues. Trimming at V came to 5 bases and at J to 1 base, leaving 17 bases not matched to a gene. CDR3 protein: CASSQPWGSQGAHNYGYTF. Written as DNA, the CDR3 is TGTGCCAGCAGTCAACCCTGGGGCTCACAGGGGGCCCATAACTATGGCTACACCTTC.

For the CDR3, the DNA is TGTGCCAGCTCGCCTTCAACTGGAGGTGAGCAGTTCTTC. It encodes CASSPSTGGEQFF. The chain combines TRBV18 with TRBJ2-1, with D possibly matching TRBD2 (5 bases). Germline CDR1 is KGHSH and CDR2 is LQKENI. There are 13 residues in the CDR3. Deletions cut 6 bases from V and 9 bases from J, with 15 bases between.

The V and J genes are TRBV6-4 and TRBJ2-3, with 8 positions matching TRBD2. CDR1 is MRHNA and CDR2 is SNTAGT in the germline V gene. J was trimmed by 2 bases and V by 7 bases; bases with no gene match: 8. This CDR3 comprises 15 residues. The CDR3 spells CASTASGPFTDTQYF. The CDR3 DNA reads TGTGCCAGCACCGCTAGCGGGCCCTTCACAGATACGCAGTATTTT.

This rearrangement joins TRBV5-1 to TRBJ2-1; 13 nucleotides line up with TRBD2. The length of the CDR3 is 14 residues. CDR1 is SGHRS, CDR2 YFSETQ, per germline. Trimming took 5 bases from V and 12 from J; bases not matched to a gene: 8. This chain's CDR3 is CASSSITSGGAQFF. In nucleotides, the CDR3 is TGCGCCAGCAGTTCAATTACTAGCGGGGGGGCGCAGTTCTTC.

The chain joins TRBV6-5 to TRBJ1-2; 10 bases align to TRBD1. From germline, CDR1 is MNHEY and CDR2 SVGAGI. V shed 7 bases and J 8 bases; nucleotides not matched to a gene: 7. The CDR3 sequence is 13 residues long. The CDR3 spells CASNVDRGAGYTF. The CDR3, as DNA: TGTGCCAGCAACGTGGACAGGGGGGCGGGCTACACCTTC.

The gene calls are TRBV5-1 and TRBJ2-3; 8 bases are shared with TRBD2. This CDR3 spans 16 amino acids. Germline V gene sequence: CDR1 SGHRS, CDR2 YFSETQ. Trimming removed 4 bases from V and 3 bases from J; junction bases left unmatched: 10. The CDR3 loop is CASSPGGRGGTDTQYF. The CDR3 nucleotides read TGCGCCAGCAGCCCGGGGGGGCGCGGGGGGACAGATACGCAGTATTTT.

This clone was counted only a few times. This chain connects TRBV6-4 to TRBJ1-3; 10 positions match TRBD1. With 0 bases clipped from V and 1 base from J, the junction kept 6 bases outside the gene matches. Germline assignment: CDR1 MRHNA and CDR2 SNTAGT. The CDR3 sequence is 18 residues long. CDR3 residues: CASSDSIWDRGSGNTIYF. As DNA, the CDR3 is TGTGCCAGCAGTGACTCGATATGGGACAGGGGATCTGGAAACACCATATATTTT.